The sequence of this TCR beta chain was determined in a study of blood T cell repertoires in COVID-19 (dated by TCRdb to about 2020). With respect to the entire study: Samples from collaborators originated in the United States, Italy and Spain and spanned both the acute and convalescent phases of COVID-19. The repertoires were made available in a free public database intended to serve as a resource for research on the immune response to SARS-CoV-2. Where available, HLA class I and class II types were taken from metadata supplied by the sample provider and were not determined by assay-based typing. The material from the prospective study consisted of cDNA or gDNA derived from T cells, B-cell-depleted T cells, or PBMCs. A de-identified subject ID, COVID-19 status, age in years and sex were almost always included in the sample metadata. The samples were drawn from two sources: the first 160 participants of the ongoing ImmuneRACE study, and 1,254 subjects contributed by 6 global collaborators. Deeply sampled blood TCRbeta repertoires from subjects exposed to, actively infected with, or recovered from COVID-19 were included in the dataset.

TCRbeta CDR3 regions were amplified from genomic DNA by means of the immunoSEQ Assay, a bias-controlled multiplex PCR. The authors processed their data as follows. Nucleated cell counts per sample were estimated from amplification of reference gene primers within the assay. To quantify the absolute abundance of each unique TCRbeta CDR3 rearrangement, sequence reads were collapsed and filtered. For each sample, productive Simpson clonality was calculated as the square root of Simpson's diversity index across productive rearrangements. Here the immuneACCESS table is served through TCRdb, limited to in-frame sequences with V and J called. Missing clones are a known gap in these copies; in checked studies unresolved V genes cover under half, and the rest lacks a known reason. V, J and clone size derive from that table, while D and trimming were established from the DNA sequence. For this sample the table gives 130,000 to 150,000 clones, of which roughly four fifths were detected only once. In total, the top ten clones hold 9.2% of the sample.

Participants in the prospective study were enrolled through a virtual design, were aged roughly 18 to 95 years, and lived in 20 to 30 United States geographic areas. To assign participants to cohorts, the prospective study relied on clinical history that participants themselves reported in a screening survey and a study questionnaire. Recovered participants in ImmuneRACE Cohort 3 were defined by two consecutive negative NP/OP PCR tests, clearance by a healthcare professional, or resolution of symptoms. In the prospective study, whole blood, serum and a nasopharyngeal or oropharyngeal swab were collected from each participant by mobile phlebotomists. Prospective study participants could optionally give additional blood draws and questionnaires over an approximately two-month period. Blood samples from the prospective study were shipped frozen or at room temperature prior to DNA extraction. What the study reported, not specific to this receptor: How much clinical and demographic metadata was included differed by source and by participant, and the metadata was provided uncurated.

The germline V gene sets CDR1 to SGHVS and CDR2 to FQNEAQ. The junction shows trimming of 6 bases on V and 4 bases on J, plus 16 bases between the germline ends. The CDR3 numbers 14 residues from cysteine through phenylalanine. The read is trimmed to its CDR3 DNA, 42 bases read in frame from base 1. In regard to this clone: Its recognized antigen is unknown. Per-base qualities were not stored, and no clone one base away is much larger.

Material: PBMCs or T cells enriched from blood (not recorded which). This sequence was found in a man in his forties or fifties who had recovered from COVID-19. The rearrangement joined TRBV7-8 to TRBJ2-7; the D gene is perhaps TRBD1, on 5 matching bases. The sequenced DNA: TGTGCCAGCAGTCTACAGGTTTCCGATTACGAGCAGTACTTC. Its translation is CASSLQVSDYEQYF.